The sequence of this T cell receptor (beta chain) was determined in a study of cytomegalovirus exposure and HLA in healthy donors. Overall study findings and caveats: Many donors shared some public TCRs, even though most TCR sequences were rare. In a later analysis, a genetic analysis reported fewer productive-TCR N-insertions in an Asian-associated ancestry cluster than the cohort average.

A multiplex PCR was run with 60 Vbeta primers and 13 Jbeta primers. Profiled with immunoSEQ multiplex PCR; TCRdb holds only in-frame clones, not every one. This sample has 90,000 to 110,000 clones, with 13% to 15% found just once. At collection, donors were nominally healthy, but unrecorded immune exposures were probable. Germline CDR1 is SGHTA and CDR2 is FQGNSA. This CDR3 spans 19 amino acids. The V segment lost 5 bases and the J segment 4 bases; nucleotides outside the gene matches: 17. There are a few counts of this clone. Its antigen is currently unknown. The sequenced material came from PBMCs. The rearrangement uses TRBV7-2 and TRBJ2-3, with 11 bases lining up with TRBD1. The TCR originated in a female donor in good health and CMV-seronegative. The CDR3 loop is CASSNRWGAGQGAADTQYF. Written as DNA, the CDR3 is TGTGCCAGCAGCAATAGGTGGGGAGCAGGACAGGGGGCCGCAGATACGCAGTATTTT.